The rows below give T cell receptor beta chains drawn from one sample of a study of shared clonotypes between healthy human individuals. Some clones are missing from TCRdb's copy, which holds only in-frame ones; the method was immunoSEQ multiplex PCR. The sample yields over a million clones, about 84% seen once. Sequencing input: memory CD4+ T cells from PBMCs. The origin of the receptors is a man between 18 and 29 years old in good health. Some clones in this sample may be carry-over from other donors' samples. Each CDR3 is given with its conserved first and last residue. A D gene is named only where the DNA matches it firmly. Only some rows state a clone size, as once, few, many or a class for expanded clones.

D gene: TRBD1
J gene: TRBJ2-2
clone size: NA
V gene: TRBV18
CDR3 DNA: TGTGCCAGCTCACCCCCTGGGACAGGGAACACCGGGGAGCTGTTTTTT
CDR3 protein: CASSPPGTGNTGELFF

D gene: NA
J gene: TRBJ2-7
clone size: once
V gene: TRBV28
CDR3 DNA: TGTGCCAGCAGTTTAGGAGGGGCTATCTACGAGCAGTACTTC
CDR3 protein: CASSLGGAIYEQYF

D gene: NA
J gene: TRBJ1-1
clone size: NA
V gene: TRBV23-1
CDR3 DNA: TGCGCCAGCAGTCTGTTTTGGACTGAAGCTTTCTTT
CDR3 protein: CASSLFWTEAFF

D gene: TRBD1
J gene: TRBJ2-3
clone size: NA
V gene: TRBV30
CDR3 DNA: TGTGCCTGGACCACCGGGACAGGGGGGGCCACAGATACGCAGTATTTT
CDR3 protein: CAWTTGTGGATDTQYF

D gene: NA
J gene: TRBJ1-5
clone size: NA
V gene: TRBV27
CDR3 DNA: TGTGCCAGCAGTCCCCCGGTGCAGCCCCAGCATTTT
CDR3 protein: CASSPPVQPQHF

D gene: TRBD2
J gene: TRBJ2-1
clone size: NA
V gene: TRBV28
CDR3 DNA: TGTGCCAGCAGTTTAAGTCTAGCGGGAGCGGGTAGGTCCTACAATGAGCAGTTCTTC
CDR3 protein: CASSLSLAGAGRSYNEQFF

D gene: NA
J gene: TRBJ2-3
clone size: many
V gene: TRBV11-3
CDR3 DNA: TGTGCCAGCAGCCCCACCCAGGGTACGCAGTATTTT
CDR3 protein: CASSPTQGTQYF

D gene: TRBD2
J gene: TRBJ2-7
clone size: NA
V gene: TRBV5-1
CDR3 DNA: TGCGCCAGCAGCCTAGCGGGAGGGGAGTACTACGAGCAGTACTTC
CDR3 protein: CASSLAGGEYYEQYF

D gene: NA
J gene: TRBJ2-7
clone size: few
V gene: TRBV7-2
CDR3 DNA: TGTGCCAGCAGCTTACTCGGGCCAGGGTCCTACGAGCAGTACTTC
CDR3 protein: CASSLLGPGSYEQYF

D gene: NA
J gene: TRBJ2-7
clone size: NA
V gene: TRBV5-4
CDR3 DNA: TGTGCCAGCAGCACCCCTGGGGACGGAGCCTACGAGCAGTACTTC
CDR3 protein: CASSTPGDGAYEQYF

D gene: NA
J gene: TRBJ1-3
clone size: NA
V gene: TRBV29-1
CDR3 DNA: TGCAGCGTGCGACAGGGAAACACCATATATTTT
CDR3 protein: CSVRQGNTIYF

D gene: NA
J gene: TRBJ1-1
clone size: NA
V gene: TRBV6-1
CDR3 DNA: TGTGCCAGCAGTGGGGGGGGGCAGAGGGTGAACACTGAAGCTTTCTTT
CDR3 protein: CASSGGGQRVNTEAFF

D gene: NA
J gene: TRBJ1-6
clone size: NA
V gene: TRBV7-3
CDR3 DNA: TGTGCCAGCAGCTTAGGCCGATTTCAGGGAAAGAGTCGTGGCTCACCCCTCCACTTT
CDR3 protein: CASSLGRFQGKSRGSPLHF

D gene: NA
J gene: TRBJ2-2
clone size: few
V gene: TRBV23-1
CDR3 DNA: TGCGCCAGCATACCCGGGACTGCCCTCCCTAATACCGGTCGGGAGCTGTTTTTT
CDR3 protein: CASIPGTALPNTGRELFF

D gene: NA
J gene: TRBJ2-1
clone size: NA
V gene: TRBV4-3
CDR3 DNA: TGCGCCAGCAGCCAAGTCCTGGGATACGGGACACAGTTCTTC
CDR3 protein: CASSQVLGYGTQFF

D gene: TRBD1
J gene: TRBJ1-2
clone size: NA
V gene: TRBV2
CDR3 DNA: TGTGCCAGCAGTGAATCGGGACAGGGGTACGGCTACACCTTC
CDR3 protein: CASSESGQGYGYTF

D gene: NA
J gene: TRBJ2-5
clone size: few
V gene: TRBV11-2
CDR3 DNA: TGTGCCAGCAGTCCTAGACGGGGGCAGGAGACCCAGTACTTC
CDR3 protein: CASSPRRGQETQYF

D gene: NA
J gene: TRBJ2-7
clone size: NA
V gene: TRBV6-5
CDR3 DNA: TGTGCCAGCAGCACCATGAGTGAAAGGACCTACGAGCAGTACTTC
CDR3 protein: CASSTMSERTYEQYF

D gene: TRBD1
J gene: TRBJ2-1
clone size: few
V gene: TRBV9
CDR3 DNA: TGTGCCAGCAGTTTGGGACAGACCTACAATGAGCAGTTCTTC
CDR3 protein: CASSLGQTYNEQFF

D gene: TRBD1
J gene: TRBJ1-1
clone size: NA
V gene: TRBV6-5
CDR3 DNA: TGTGCCAGCAGCGAGACAGGGGGCGACGCTGAAGCTTTCTTT
CDR3 protein: CASSETGGDAEAFF

D gene: TRBD1
J gene: TRBJ1-1
clone size: once
V gene: TRBV27
CDR3 DNA: TGTGCCAGCAGTTTTCGGACAGGGATGGACACTGAAGCTTTCTTT
CDR3 protein: CASSFRTGMDTEAFF

D gene: TRBD2
J gene: TRBJ2-2
clone size: NA
V gene: TRBV5-1
CDR3 DNA: TGCGCCAGCAGCTTCACTAGCGGGAGGACCGGGGAGCTGTTTTTT
CDR3 protein: CASSFTSGRTGELFF

D gene: NA
J gene: TRBJ2-5
clone size: NA
V gene: TRBV7-2
CDR3 DNA: TGTGCCAGCGGGCCAGGGAGGGAGACCCAGTACTTC
CDR3 protein: CASGPGRETQYF

D gene: NA
J gene: TRBJ1-6
clone size: NA
V gene: TRBV4-1
CDR3 DNA: TGCGCCAGCAGCCAAGAGCGGGGTAATTCACCCCTCCACTTT
CDR3 protein: CASSQERGNSPLHF

D gene: NA
J gene: TRBJ2-3
clone size: NA
V gene: TRBV30
CDR3 DNA: TGTGCCTGGAGGGAGGCAGGTCCCATAGATACGCAGTATTTT
CDR3 protein: CAWREAGPIDTQYF

D gene: NA
J gene: TRBJ2-5
clone size: NA
V gene: TRBV29-1
CDR3 DNA: TGCAGCGTTGTGCGGGGCGTGATTGAGACCCAGTACTTC
CDR3 protein: CSVVRGVIETQYF

D gene: TRBD2
J gene: TRBJ2-1
clone size: NA
V gene: TRBV4-2
CDR3 DNA: TGTGCCAGCAGCCAAGATGGGCTAGCGGGAGGGAGTATGGATGAGCAGTTCTTC
CDR3 protein: CASSQDGLAGGSMDEQFF

D gene: TRBD1
J gene: TRBJ2-7
clone size: NA
V gene: TRBV28
CDR3 DNA: TGTGCCAGCTCCGGGACAGGGTGGCCCGAGCAGTACTTC
CDR3 protein: CASSGTGWPEQYF

D gene: NA
J gene: TRBJ2-1
clone size: NA
V gene: TRBV11-3
CDR3 DNA: TGTGCCAGCAGCTTGACGTCTAGTGGGTACAATGAGCAGTTCTTC
CDR3 protein: CASSLTSSGYNEQFF

D gene: TRBD1
J gene: TRBJ1-5
clone size: NA
V gene: TRBV5-1
CDR3 DNA: TGCGCCAGCCGTGGACAGGGGAATCAGCCCCAGCATTTT
CDR3 protein: CASRGQGNQPQHF

D gene: TRBD2
J gene: TRBJ2-7
clone size: NA
V gene: TRBV5-6
CDR3 DNA: TGTGCCAGCAGCTCAGCAGAGGGGACTAGCTACGAGCAGTACTTC
CDR3 protein: CASSSAEGTSYEQYF

D gene: NA
J gene: TRBJ1-5
clone size: NA
V gene: TRBV7-2
CDR3 DNA: TGTGCCAGCAGTAGATATGGGGATAGCAATCAGCCCCAGCATTTT
CDR3 protein: CASSRYGDSNQPQHF

D gene: TRBD1
J gene: TRBJ1-5
clone size: NA
V gene: TRBV19
CDR3 DNA: TGTGCCAGTAGGAGGACAGGGGGCATGGGGAGCAATCAGCCCCAGCATTTT
CDR3 protein: CASRRTGGMGSNQPQHF

D gene: NA
J gene: TRBJ1-1
clone size: NA
V gene: TRBV18
CDR3 DNA: TGTGCCAGCTCACCGATGGGGACGAACACTGAAGCTTTCTTT
CDR3 protein: CASSPMGTNTEAFF

D gene: NA
J gene: TRBJ2-5
clone size: NA
V gene: TRBV5-4
CDR3 DNA: TGTGCCAGTCGTCGAGGGGGAGGGCAAGAGACCCAGTACTTC
CDR3 protein: CASRRGGGQETQYF

D gene: NA
J gene: TRBJ2-7
clone size: once
V gene: TRBV28
CDR3 DNA: TGTGCCAGCAGTTTATGGGGAACAGGGAGGGTTAAGTCCTACGAGCAGTACTTC
CDR3 protein: CASSLWGTGRVKSYEQYF

D gene: TRBD1
J gene: TRBJ1-2
clone size: NA
V gene: TRBV5-8
CDR3 DNA: TGTGCCAGCAGCTGGGACAGGGGCTTTTACTATGGCTACACCTTC
CDR3 protein: CASSWDRGFYYGYTF

D gene: NA
J gene: TRBJ1-1
clone size: NA
V gene: TRBV2
CDR3 DNA: TGTGCCAGCAGTGAAGTGGGGGGCGGTGGATACACTGAAGCTTTCTTT
CDR3 protein: CASSEVGGGGYTEAFF

D gene: NA
J gene: TRBJ1-5
clone size: NA
V gene: TRBV2
CDR3 DNA: TGTGCCAGCATGCAGGGGTCGGGGCCCCAGCATTTT
CDR3 protein: CASMQGSGPQHF

D gene: TRBD2
J gene: TRBJ2-3
clone size: few
V gene: TRBV5-5
CDR3 DNA: TGTGCCAGCAGTCCGGGAGGCCAAGGTACGCAGTATTTT
CDR3 protein: CASSPGGQGTQYF

D gene: TRBD2
J gene: TRBJ2-2
clone size: once
V gene: TRBV7-9
CDR3 DNA: TGTGCCAGCAGCTTAGCTAGCGGGAGGCCCGGGGAGCTGTTTTTT
CDR3 protein: CASSLASGRPGELFF

D gene: TRBD2
J gene: TRBJ2-2
clone size: NA
V gene: TRBV5-4
CDR3 DNA: TGTGCCAGCAGCCAGGGACTAGCGGGAGAACGAGGCACCGGGGAGCTGTTTTTT
CDR3 protein: CASSQGLAGERGTGELFF

D gene: NA
J gene: TRBJ1-2
clone size: few
V gene: TRBV28
CDR3 DNA: TGTGCCAGCAGCCTAACCGGGACTAAAAAGGGGGGCTACACCTTC
CDR3 protein: CASSLTGTKKGGYTF

D gene: NA
J gene: TRBJ1-2
clone size: NA
V gene: TRBV5-6
CDR3 DNA: TGTGCCAGCAGCAGGGGACGGACCTATGGCTACACCTTC
CDR3 protein: CASSRGRTYGYTF

D gene: NA
J gene: TRBJ1-3
clone size: NA
V gene: TRBV6-1
CDR3 DNA: TGTGCCAGCAGTAAATACAGGACTACTGGAAACACCATATATTTT
CDR3 protein: CASSKYRTTGNTIYF

D gene: NA
J gene: TRBJ1-1
clone size: NA
V gene: TRBV27
CDR3 DNA: TGTGCCAGCATCCAAAGCCTGGGGCAGAAAGCTTTCTTT
CDR3 protein: CASIQSLGQKAFF

D gene: TRBD2
J gene: TRBJ2-7
clone size: few
V gene: TRBV5-1
CDR3 DNA: TGCGCCAGCAAGGCGGGAGGGGGCTCCTACGAGCAGTACTTC
CDR3 protein: CASKAGGGSYEQYF

D gene: NA
J gene: TRBJ2-5
clone size: NA
V gene: TRBV6-1
CDR3 DNA: TGTGCCAGCATCTCGGCTGGTTTGGGACAAGAGACCCAGTACTTC
CDR3 protein: CASISAGLGQETQYF

D gene: TRBD2
J gene: TRBJ2-3
clone size: NA
V gene: TRBV30
CDR3 DNA: TGTGCCTGGCGACTAGCGGGAGGACGTAGGGGCACAGATACGCAGTATTTT
CDR3 protein: CAWRLAGGRRGTDTQYF

D gene: NA
J gene: TRBJ1-1
clone size: NA
V gene: TRBV9
CDR3 DNA: TGTGCCAGCAGCGTAGAGGACTGGGGGGACACTGAAGCTTTCTTT
CDR3 protein: CASSVEDWGDTEAFF

D gene: NA
J gene: TRBJ1-2
clone size: NA
V gene: TRBV19
CDR3 DNA: TGTGCCAGTAGTACCCTAGGACGAAGTCGATATGGCTACACCTTC
CDR3 protein: CASSTLGRSRYGYTF